One sample yielded the 16 T cell receptor beta chains listed below, sequenced in a study of graft-versus-host responses after intestinal transplantation. Sequenced by immunoSEQ multiplex PCR; TCRdb stores in-frame clones only, minus some. Of about 110,000 clones listed, more than 80% are singletons. No cognate antigen is known for these TCRs. The sample was unstimulated CD4+ T cells sorted from spleen or lymph node cells, taken before transplant. Receptor source: a human donor who was the organ donor for an intestinal transplant.

The chain is built from TRBV19 and TRBJ1-1; possibly TRBD1 for D (5 bases). The CDR3 length is 16 residues. The V end was cut by 1 base, the J end by 1 base, with 13 bases between. Germline V gives CDR1 LNHDA, CDR2 SQIVND (reference sequence). In DNA, the CDR3 is TGTGCCAGTAGTATAGGCTCGGCAACAGGGAACACTGAAGCTTTCTTT. As protein: CASSIGSATGNTEAFF.

This clone was seen a single time. A junction end diverges from the germline sequence, so it may reflect a read error. The chain employs TRBV4-1 and TRBJ2-5; TRBD2 aligns across 9 bases. Germline V gene lookup returns CDR1 MGHRA and CDR2 YSYEKL. This CDR3 region has 16 residues. For the CDR3, the DNA is TGCGCCAGCAGCCAAGACAAAGCGGGAGGCCAAGAGATCCAGTACTTC. It yields the protein CASSQDKAGGQEIQYF.

The CDR3 DNA is TGCGCCAGCAGCCTTGGGACGCCCAGCTCCTACGAGCAGTACTTC. This encodes CASSLGTPSSYEQYF. This sequence joins TRBV5-1 and TRBJ2-7; either TRBD1 or TRBD2 may supply D (5 bases each). Trimming pared 4 bases from V and 0 bases from J, leaving 14 bases between. Germline-derived CDR1 and CDR2 are SGHRS and YFSETQ. CDR3 size: 15 residues.

The chain recombines TRBV2 with TRBJ2-3, with unresolved D. With 6 bases removed from V and 5 bases from J, the gap between germline ends came to 18 bases. The CDR3 covers 15 residues. Germline-derived CDR1 and CDR2 are SNHLY and FYNNEI. CDR3 in amino acids: CASSGRGRSEDTQYF. CDR3 in DNA: TGTGCCAGCAGCGGAAGAGGACGGAGTGAAGATACGCAGTATTTT.

The V gene is TRBV7-9, the J gene TRBJ2-3; no clear D. Germline V lookup: CDR1 SEHNR, CDR2 FQNEAQ (reference sequence). CDR3 length equals 14 residues. Deletions cut 2 bases from V and 2 bases from J, with 8 bases between. CDR3 DNA sequence: TGTGCCAGCAGCTTAAGCCGGACCACAGATACGCAGTATTTT. Amino acids: CASSLSRTTDTQYF.

The CDR3 here is CASREGGRYEQYF. CDR3 in DNA: TGTGCCAGCAGGGAGGGGGGGCGATACGAGCAGTACTTC. The chain links TRBV27 to TRBJ2-7; D is perhaps TRBD2 (7 bases). This CDR3 is built from 13 residues. Trimming left V 6 bases short and J 4 bases short, with 13 bases between. Germline CDR1 is MNHEY and CDR2 is SMNVEV (reference sequence).

The J gene is TRBJ2-1, the V gene TRBV19; 12 positions agree with TRBD1. There are 15 residues in the CDR3. Germline-derived CDR1 and CDR2 are LNHDA and SQIVND (reference sequence). Trimming at V came to 2 bases and at J to 7 bases, leaving 3 bases not matched to a gene. Here the CDR3 DNA reads TGTGCCAGTAGTATAAGGGACAGGGGGCGTAATGAGCAGTTCTTC. This sequence encodes CASSIRDRGRNEQFF.

This clone was found a few times. The chain is built from TRBV28 and TRBJ2-7, with no clear D. CDR3 size: 12 residues. CDR1 and CDR2 from the germline V gene are MDHEN and SYDVKM. V shed 5 bases and J shed 0 bases, with 5 bases lying between them. The CDR3 loop is CASSTYSYEQYF. In DNA form, the CDR3 reads TGTGCCAGCAGTACCTACTCCTACGAGCAGTACTTC.

The V call is TRBV2, the J call TRBJ1-2; 9 bases line up with TRBD1. Germline V gives CDR1 SNHLY, CDR2 FYNNEI. Unmatched junction bases numbered 3, after V lost 10 bases and J lost 3 bases. This CDR3 region has 12 residues. For the CDR3, the DNA is TGTGCCACCGGACAGGGGTACTATGGCTACACCTTC. Encoded protein: CATGQGYYGYTF.

The chain links TRBV10-3 to TRBJ1-2, with D possibly being TRBD1 (6 bases). V was pared by 10 bases and J by 0 bases, with 12 bases between. Germline V gene sequence: CDR1 ENHRY, CDR2 SYGVKD. This CDR3 spans 13 amino acids. The CDR3 DNA reads as TGTGCCACCGGGGACACCTCTAACTATGGCTACACCTTC. Translation: CATGDTSNYGYTF.

V is TRBV6-1 and J is TRBJ1-5, with 7 bases aligning to TRBD1. This CDR3 comprises 15 residues. Germline trimming cut 5 bases from V and 1 base from J; bases unmatched to any gene: 5. Germline assignment: CDR1 MNHNS and CDR2 SASEGT. As DNA, the CDR3 is TGTGCCAGCAGTTTTCAGGGGGGAAGCAATCAGCCCCAGCATTTT. Translation gives CASSFQGGSNQPQHF.

This rearrangement joins TRBV5-1 to TRBJ2-3; D unclear. The CDR3 has 13 amino acids. Trimming pared 2 bases from V and 1 base from J, leaving 5 bases between. Germline-derived CDR1 and CDR2 are SGHRS and YFSETQ. The CDR3 here is CASSFQGTDTQYF. CDR3 coding DNA: TGCGCCAGCAGCTTCCAGGGCACAGATACGCAGTATTTT.

V is TRBV4-2 and J is TRBJ2-1; 9 positions agree with TRBD2. The CDR3 is 15 amino acids. Germline assignment: CDR1 LGHNA and CDR2 YNFKEQ. V was clipped by 2 bases and J by 10 bases; unmatched bases: 9. In DNA, the CDR3 is TGTGCCAGCAGCCAAAGGAACCTAGCGGGATACGAGCAGTTCTTC. This gives the protein CASSQRNLAGYEQFF.

This clone showed up just once. The chain employs TRBV12-1 and TRBJ2-3; the D segment call TRBD2 is taken from the table without a DNA check. TRBV12-1 is termed a pseudogene. This CDR3 has 16 amino acids. The CDR3 here is CASSLGGRELPDTQYF. CDR3 nucleotides: TGTGCCAGCAGTCTCGGGGGGCGGGAGCTCCCAGATACGCAGTATTTT.

The chain has TRBV5-1 and TRBJ2-3, with 12 bases aligning to TRBD2. The CDR3 is 17 residues long. Trimming at V came to 3 bases and at J to 4 bases, leaving 9 bases not matched to a gene. In germline, CDR1 is SGHRS, CDR2 YFSETQ. The CDR3 sequence is CASSWWSSGRAADTQYF. Here the CDR3 DNA reads TGCGCCAGCAGCTGGTGGTCTAGCGGGAGGGCCGCAGATACGCAGTATTTT.

With respect to this clone: This sample also contains other DNA sequences that code for the same CDR3. This rearrangement joins TRBV11-3 to TRBJ2-3; 13 nucleotides agree with TRBD2. This CDR3 is built from 18 residues. V shed 1 base and J 1 base; nucleotides not matched to a gene: 5. The germline V gene has CDR1 SGHNT and CDR2 YENEEA. The CDR3 here is CASSLGTSGSGGTDTQYF. The CDR3 DNA sequence: TGTGCCAGCAGCTTAGGGACTAGCGGGAGCGGGGGCACAGATACGCAGTATTTT.